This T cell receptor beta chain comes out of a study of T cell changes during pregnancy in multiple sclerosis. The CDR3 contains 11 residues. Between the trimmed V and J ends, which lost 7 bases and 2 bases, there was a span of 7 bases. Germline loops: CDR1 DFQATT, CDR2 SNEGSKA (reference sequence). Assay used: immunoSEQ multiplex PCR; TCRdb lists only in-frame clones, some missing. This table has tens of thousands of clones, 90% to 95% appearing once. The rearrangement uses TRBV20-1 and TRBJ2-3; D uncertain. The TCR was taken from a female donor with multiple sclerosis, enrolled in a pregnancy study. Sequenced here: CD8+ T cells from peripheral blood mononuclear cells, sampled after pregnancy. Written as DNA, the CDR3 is TGCAGTGTTTGGGCCACAGATACGCAGTATTTT. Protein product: CSVWATDTQYF.